These T cell receptor beta chains were read from a single sample in a study of OX40 agonist ivuxolimab in advanced cancers. Assay: immunoSEQ multiplex PCR; the TCRdb copy retains only in-frame clones and omits some. The sample yields 90,000 or so clones, more than 85% seen once. This specimen was CD4+ or CD8+ T cells sorted from blood, taken in a trial of the OX40 agonist ivuxolimab. Source of these receptors: an adult with an advanced solid tumor such as melanoma, head and neck, liver or kidney cancer. The conserved cysteine and the conserved F or W are not part of the CDR3 here. The order of the fields is J gene, CDR3 length, V gene, CDR3 protein.

TRBJ2-1 13 TRBV9 ASSVGGGTYNEQF
TRBJ2-7 12 TRBV7-2 ASSLGGAPSEQY
TRBJ1-1 11 TRBV6-6 ASRGQGNIEAF
TRBJ2-1 15 TRBV19 ASSTMGLAGGNDEQF
TRBJ2-5 10 TRBV18 ASSLMRETQY
TRBJ2-6 15 TRBV5-4 ASSLWDRGAGANVLT
TRBJ1-3 15 TRBV7-9 ASSLSVYGGTGNTIY
TRBJ1-4 10 TRBV5-1 ASSLIGEKLF
TRBJ1-2 11 TRBV2 ASSSGGTYGYT
TRBJ2-6 14 TRBV5-1 ASSIDFLSGANVLT
TRBJ2-5 13 TRBV5-1 ASSLAGGRGETQY
TRBJ2-2 13 TRBV7-9 ASSFRGQSTGELF
TRBJ2-5 15 TRBV7-9 ASSLVGDRGYQETQY
TRBJ2-1 15 TRBV19 ASSIDRAGGPQNEQF
TRBJ2-5 11 TRBV30 AWRGRGRETQY
TRBJ1-2 11 TRBV28 ASSQQGAYGYT
TRBJ1-1 10 TRBV11-2 ASSSTKTEAF
TRBJ1-6 14 TRBV5-1 ASSSTGTGRRSPLH
TRBJ2-5 11 TRBV2 ASSGDSQETQY
TRBJ1-2 15 TRBV2 ASSPRRGGDENYGYT
TRBJ2-7 13 TRBV18 ASSYGTSGSYEQY
TRBJ1-2 9 TRBV27 ASRDFYGYT
TRBJ2-7 8 TRBV19 ASGSYEQY
TRBJ2-7 11 TRBV30 AWKWGQGSEQY
TRBJ2-2 13 TRBV30 AWSPGQGNTGELF
TRBJ2-2 12 TRBV2 ASQRAGSTGELF
TRBJ2-7 11 TRBV7-2 AGSPGTRYEQY
TRBJ2-2 14 TRBV7-6 ASSLVDPASTGELF
TRBJ2-7 9 TRBV2 ASRRARGES
TRBJ1-1 12 TRBV5-5 ASSLEYRGTEAF
TRBJ2-2 13 TRBV18 ASSPPYGGGGELF
TRBJ2-2 12 TRBV29-1 SVRVQGNTGELF
TRBJ2-1 15 TRBV15 ATSRAGRLLSYNEQF
TRBJ2-1 15 TRBV19 ASSSLAGGPSYNEQF
TRBJ1-2 13 TRBV5-8 ASSLAATPGYGYT
TRBJ2-7 12 TRBV27 ASSLREGPYEQY